This TCR beta chain was identified during a study of blood T cell repertoires in COVID-19. Study in general: COVID-19 samples collected from the United States, Italy and Spain covered acute and convalescent phases. PBMCs, B-cell-depleted T cells, or T cells provided the cDNA or gDNA that made up the material.

As processed by the authors: Amplification from reference gene primers served as the basis for estimated nucleated cell counts. The protocol was immunoSEQ multiplex PCR, while the TCRdb copy is restricted to in-frame clones and leaves out a portion. That table supplies the V and J calls and clone size; D and trimming were determined from the DNA. The sample comprises about 50,000 clones, 79% of which are singletons, and roughly 25% rests with the top ten. The CDR3 spans 16 residues. CDR1 is PRHDT, CDR2 FYEKMQ, per germline (reference sequence). The junction had 12 bases not matched to a gene; V was cut back by 5 bases and J by 2 bases.

The receptor comes from a man between 65 and 85 years old with acute or convalescent COVID-19. The sample comprised peripheral blood. The V and J genes are TRBV13 and TRBJ2-7; 7 bases agree with TRBD1. Here the CDR3 DNA reads TGTGCCAGCAGCGGGCCCGACAGGGTTGGCACCTACGAGCAGTACTTC. Protein sequence: CASSGPDRVGTYEQYF.